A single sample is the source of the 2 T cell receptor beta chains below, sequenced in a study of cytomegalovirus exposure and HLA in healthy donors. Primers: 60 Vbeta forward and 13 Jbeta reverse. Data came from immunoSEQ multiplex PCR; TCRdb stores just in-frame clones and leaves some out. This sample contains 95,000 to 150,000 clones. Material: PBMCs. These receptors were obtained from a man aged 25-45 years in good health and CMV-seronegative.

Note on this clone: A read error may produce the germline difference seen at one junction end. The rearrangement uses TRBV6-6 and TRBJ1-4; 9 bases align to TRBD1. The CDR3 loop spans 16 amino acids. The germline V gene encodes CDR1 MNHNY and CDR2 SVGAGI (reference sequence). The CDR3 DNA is TGTGCCAGCAGTTACCCGACGGGGACAGGGAGTAACTGGGTCCTTTTT. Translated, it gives CASSYPTGTGSNWVLF.

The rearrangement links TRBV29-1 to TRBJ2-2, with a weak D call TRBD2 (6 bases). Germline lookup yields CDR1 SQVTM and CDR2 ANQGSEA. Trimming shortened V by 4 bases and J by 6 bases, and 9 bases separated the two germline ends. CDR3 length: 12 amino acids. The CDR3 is CSVGDFPGELFF. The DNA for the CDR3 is TGCAGCGTTGGGGACTTCCCCGGGGAGCTGTTTTTT.